This T cell receptor (beta chain) was identified during a study of shared clonotypes between healthy human individuals. Sequencing was at deep level. Data came from immunoSEQ multiplex PCR; TCRdb stores just in-frame clones and leaves some out. The repertoire has some 500,000 clones, approximately 80% of them found once; the top ten carry 12%. This clone was observed a few times. Its target is not known. Points from the study as a whole: An effect of sequencing depth on clonotype sharing among donors was expected.

Donors were healthy HIV-negative adults without recently reported acute infections or vaccinations. Everyone who donated was a Caucasian adult who lived in Nashville, Tennessee. Source material: PBMCs. The TCR comes from a woman aged 40-49 years in good health. Some clones in this sample may be carry-over from other donors' samples.

As DNA, the CDR3 is TGCAGCGCCCGTACCACCTACGAGCAGTACTTC. Residues: CSARTTYEQYF. V is TRBV29-1 and J is TRBJ2-7; D remains ambiguous. Trimming left V 7 bases short and J 2 bases short, with 9 bases between. This CDR3 is 11 amino acids long. CDR1 and CDR2 (germline): SQVTM, ANQGSEA.